The 8 T cell receptor beta chains below all came from one sample that was sequenced in a study of T cell responses to AZD1222 COVID-19 vaccine. The assay was immunoSEQ multiplex PCR, and TCRdb's table has in-frame clones only and misses some. The table shows more than 65,000 clones, with approximately 85% occurring only once. Material: peripheral blood, obtained 28 days after the second AZD1222 dose. The receptors were sampled from an adult who received the AZD1222 COVID-19 vaccine.

Only one count was recorded for this clone. V is TRBV29-1 and J is TRBJ2-7; D possibly uses TRBD1 or TRBD2 (6 bases each). The CDR3 length is 13 residues. Per germline, CDR1 SQVTM and CDR2 ANQGSEA. V dropped 5 bases and J dropped 6 bases, with 17 bases sitting between them. The CDR3, as DNA: TGCAGCGTTCACAGGGCCGGAGGGGGCGAGCAGTACTTC. As protein: CSVHRAGGGEQYF.

The chain links TRBV6-6 to TRBJ1-2; 7 bases are shared with TRBD1. This CDR3 comprises 14 residues. After removal of 6 bases from V and 0 bases from J, the junction contained 4 bases not matched to a gene. CDR1 and CDR2 (germline): MNHNY, SVGAGI (reference sequence). CDR3: CASSLGQPNYGYTF. In DNA, the CDR3 is TGTGCCAGCAGCTTGGGACAGCCTAACTATGGCTACACCTTC.

The chain joins TRBV5-1 to TRBJ1-5; the match to TRBD1 covers 7 bases. V shed 0 bases and J 3 bases; nucleotides not matched to a gene: 9. The CDR3 is 17 residues long. CDR1 and CDR2 from the germline V gene are SGHRS and YFSETQ. The CDR3 loop reads CASSLAGDRDANQPQHF. In nucleotides, the CDR3 is TGCGCCAGCAGCTTGGCCGGCGACAGGGACGCCAATCAGCCCCAGCATTTT. The variable domain in full, with the rest retrieved from reference TRBV5-1 and TRBJ1-5, is KAGVTQTPRYLIKTRGQQVTLSCSPISGHRSVSWYQQTPGQGLQFLFEYFSETQRNKGNFPGRFSGRQFSNSRSEMNVSTLELGDSALYLCASSLAGDRDANQPQHFGDGTRLSIL.

The V call is TRBV28, the J call TRBJ1-2, with D perhaps matching TRBD1 (5 bases). There are 14 residues in the CDR3. The germline gives CDR1 MDHEN, CDR2 SYDVKM. Trimming removed 5 bases at V and 4 bases at J, with 14 bases between. CDR3 sequence: CASSINPGTYGYTF. CDR3 coding DNA: TGTGCCAGCAGTATCAATCCCGGGACCTATGGCTACACCTTC.

The V and J genes are TRBV6-5 and TRBJ1-1; the match to TRBD1 covers 7 bases. Germline loops: CDR1 MNHEY, CDR2 SVGAGI. The J segment lost 5 bases and the V segment lost 6 bases, leaving 6 bases of the junction unmatched. There are 13 residues in the CDR3. CDR3 sequence (DNA): TGTGCCAGCAGAACAGGGGTTCGGACTGAAGCTTTCTTT. Its translation is CASRTGVRTEAFF.

The chain is built from TRBV10-3 and TRBJ2-3; no firm D call. Trimming cost V 2 bases and J 1 base, with 10 bases left between them. The germline gives CDR1 ENHRY, CDR2 SYGVKD. This CDR3 is 15 amino acids long. The CDR3 DNA reads TGTGCCATCAGTGAGGCAGGTTTTGGCACAGATACGCAGTATTTT. This sequence encodes CAISEAGFGTDTQYF.

The table lists this clone with a count of one. This chain uses TRBV5-8 with TRBJ1-4; D is unclear. This CDR3 spans 15 amino acids. Germline lookup yields CDR1 SGHTS and CDR2 YDEGEE. Between the trimmed V and J ends, which lost 2 bases and 4 bases, there was a span of 12 bases. CDR3 in amino acids: CASSFFGRSNEKLFF. CDR3 bases: TGTGCCAGCAGCTTTTTCGGCAGGAGTAATGAAAAACTGTTTTTT.

V and J are TRBV29-1 and TRBJ1-1; no firm D call. The CDR3 sequence is 11 residues long. The germline V gene has CDR1 SQVTM and CDR2 ANQGSEA. Trimming removed 5 bases at V and 4 bases at J, with 8 bases between. This chain's CDR3 is CSVLAPTEAFF. The CDR3 DNA reads TGCAGCGTTCTGGCTCCCACTGAAGCTTTCTTT.